Listed below are T cell receptor beta chains from one sample, sequenced in a study of T cells in Graves' hyperthyroidism and ophthalmopathy. TCRdb called the multiplex PCR reads again in MiXCR, with one record for every CDR3 protein. Among about 400,000 distinct CDR3 sequences, 15% to 19% were seen once, and the ten largest hold around 7.7%. The material sequenced was blood. The receptors shown here come from a woman between 18 and 29 years old with Graves' hyperthyroidism. Each CDR3 is given with its conserved first and last residue. Clone size, where shown, is once, few, many, or a class for clones that have expanded.

cdr3_aa	clone_size	v_call
CSARQTFYEQYF	many	TRBV20-1
CASSYSGGLAGDTGELFF	many	TRBV6-2/TRBV6-3
CASSPRRNSYEQYF	-	TRBV18
CASTRRTPVTFSTGNTIYF	many	TRBV19
CAWNPTGNYEQYF	-	TRBV30
CASSPLRQAGQPQHF	many	TRBV18
CASSYWGGQTHTQYF	-	TRBV11-1
CASSLKRTRIYF	-	TRBV28
CASSTGELFF	many	TRBV7-9
CASSLAVRGVEQYF	many	TRBV11-3
CASNPSGDRISPLHF	many	TRBV6-1
CSALSLGGSYNEQFF	many	TRBV20-1
CASRPPKGTRDHYEQYF	-	TRBV7-3
CASSGLGSGLAGTSSYNEQFF	many	TRBV5-1